This T cell receptor (beta chain) was found in a study of blood T cell repertoires in COVID-19. Germline V CDR1 and CDR2: KGHSH, LQKENI. The V gene lost 3 bases and the J gene lost 5 bases, with 9 bases spanning the gap. This CDR3 spans 13 amino acids. Measured with immunoSEQ multiplex PCR; TCRdb has only the in-frame clones, and not every one. The data contain 250,000 to 350,000 clones, 90% of them singletons. Adults between roughly 18 and 89 years of age took part from fewer than 30 US areas. Recovery among Cohort 3 donors was established by two negative PCRs, clearance, or symptom resolution. The J gene is TRBJ2-3, the V gene TRBV18; D gene uncertain. Sequencing was done on a sample of PBMCs or T cells enriched from blood (not recorded which). This sequence originates from a man aged 60 to 75 who had recovered from COVID-19. CDR3 in DNA: TGTGCCAGCTCACCCCCGGGTGTAGATACGCAGTATTTT. Residues: CASSPPGVDTQYF.